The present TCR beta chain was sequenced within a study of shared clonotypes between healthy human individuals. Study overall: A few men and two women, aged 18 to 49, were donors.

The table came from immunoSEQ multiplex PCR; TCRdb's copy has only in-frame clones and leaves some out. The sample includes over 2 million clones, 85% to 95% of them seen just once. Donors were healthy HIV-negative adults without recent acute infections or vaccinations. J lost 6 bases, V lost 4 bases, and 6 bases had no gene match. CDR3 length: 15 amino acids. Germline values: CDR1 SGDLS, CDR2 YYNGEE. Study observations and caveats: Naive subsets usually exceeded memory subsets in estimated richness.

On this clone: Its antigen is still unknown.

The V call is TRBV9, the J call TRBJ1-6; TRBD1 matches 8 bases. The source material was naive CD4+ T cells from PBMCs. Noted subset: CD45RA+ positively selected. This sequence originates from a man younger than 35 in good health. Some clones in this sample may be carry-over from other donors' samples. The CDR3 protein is CASSLGTGSNSPLHF. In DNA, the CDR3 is TGTGCCAGCAGCCTCGGGACAGGTTCTAATTCACCCCTCCACTTT.